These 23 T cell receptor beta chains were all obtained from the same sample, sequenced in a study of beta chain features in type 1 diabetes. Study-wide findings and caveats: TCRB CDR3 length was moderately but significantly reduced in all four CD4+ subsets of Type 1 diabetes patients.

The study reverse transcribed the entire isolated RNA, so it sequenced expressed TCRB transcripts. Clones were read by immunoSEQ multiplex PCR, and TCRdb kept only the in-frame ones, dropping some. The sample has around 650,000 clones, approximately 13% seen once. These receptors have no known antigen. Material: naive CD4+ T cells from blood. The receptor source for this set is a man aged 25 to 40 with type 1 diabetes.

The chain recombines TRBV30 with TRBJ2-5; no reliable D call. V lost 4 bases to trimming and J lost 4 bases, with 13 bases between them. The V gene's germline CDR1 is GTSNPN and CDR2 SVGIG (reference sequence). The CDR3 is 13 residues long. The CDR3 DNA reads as TGTGCCTGGAATGGGCGAATGCTAGAGACCCAGTACTTC. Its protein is CAWNGRMLETQYF.

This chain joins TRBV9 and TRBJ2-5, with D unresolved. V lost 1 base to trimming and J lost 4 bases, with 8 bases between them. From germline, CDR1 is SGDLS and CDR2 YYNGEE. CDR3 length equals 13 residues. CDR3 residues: CASSVFGVETQYF. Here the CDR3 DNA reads TGTGCCAGCAGCGTATTTGGGGTAGAGACCCAGTACTTC.

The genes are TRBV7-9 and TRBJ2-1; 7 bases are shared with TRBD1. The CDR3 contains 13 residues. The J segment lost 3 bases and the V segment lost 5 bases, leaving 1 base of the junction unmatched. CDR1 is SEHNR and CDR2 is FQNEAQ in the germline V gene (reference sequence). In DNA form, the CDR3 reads TGTGCCAGCAGCAGGACAGGCTACAATGAGCAGTTCTTC. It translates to CASSRTGYNEQFF.

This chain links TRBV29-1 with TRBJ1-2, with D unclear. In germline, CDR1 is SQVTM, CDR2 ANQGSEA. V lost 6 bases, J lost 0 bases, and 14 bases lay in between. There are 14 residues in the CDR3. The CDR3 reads CSVTFPGTNYGYTF. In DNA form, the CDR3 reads TGCAGCGTAACCTTTCCGGGGACTAACTATGGCTACACCTTC.

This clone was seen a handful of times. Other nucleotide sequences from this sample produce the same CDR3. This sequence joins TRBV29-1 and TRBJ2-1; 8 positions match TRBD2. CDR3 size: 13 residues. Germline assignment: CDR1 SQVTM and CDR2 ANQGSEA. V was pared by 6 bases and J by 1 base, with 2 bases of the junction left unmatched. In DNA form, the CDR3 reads TGCAGCGTGGGACTAGTTTCCTACAATGAGCAGTTCTTC. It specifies CSVGLVSYNEQFF.

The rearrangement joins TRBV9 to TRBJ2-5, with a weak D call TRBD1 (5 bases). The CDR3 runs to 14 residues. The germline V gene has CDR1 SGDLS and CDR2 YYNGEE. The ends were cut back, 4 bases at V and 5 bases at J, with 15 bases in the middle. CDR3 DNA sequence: TGTGCCAGCAGCTTAGTGTCAGGGTTGGAGACCCAGTACTTC. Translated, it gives CASSLVSGLETQYF.

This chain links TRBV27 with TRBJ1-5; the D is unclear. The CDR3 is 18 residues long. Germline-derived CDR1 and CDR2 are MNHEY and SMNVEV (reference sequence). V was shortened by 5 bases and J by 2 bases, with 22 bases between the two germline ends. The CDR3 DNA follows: TGTGCCAGCAGTCCGAAGGGTCTCCTGGGTAGGGGCAATCAGCCCCAGCATTTT. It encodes CASSPKGLLGRGNQPQHF.

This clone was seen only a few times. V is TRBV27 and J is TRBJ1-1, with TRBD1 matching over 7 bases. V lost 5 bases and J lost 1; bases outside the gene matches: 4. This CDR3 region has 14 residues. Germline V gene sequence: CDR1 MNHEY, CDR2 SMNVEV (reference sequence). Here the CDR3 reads CASSLNRGNTEAFF. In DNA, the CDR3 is TGTGCCAGCAGTCTGAACAGGGGGAACACTGAAGCTTTCTTT.

The CDR3 DNA reads TGCGCCAGCAGCCCTGGATCGAGACAACCACCCGCCTACGAGCAGTACTTC. Protein product: CASSPGSRQPPAYEQYF. The rearrangement joins TRBV5-1 to TRBJ2-7; D is undetermined. The CDR3 covers 17 residues. The V end lost 4 bases, the J end lost 2 bases, and 22 bases lay between the germline ends. Germline V CDR1 and CDR2: SGHRS, YFSETQ.

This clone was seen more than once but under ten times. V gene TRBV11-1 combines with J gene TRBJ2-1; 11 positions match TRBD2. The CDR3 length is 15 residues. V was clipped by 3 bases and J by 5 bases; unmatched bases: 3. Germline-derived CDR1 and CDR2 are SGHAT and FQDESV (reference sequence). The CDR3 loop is CASSFTSGGHNEQFF. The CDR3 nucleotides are TGTGCCAGCAGCTTTACTAGCGGGGGCCACAATGAGCAGTTCTTC.

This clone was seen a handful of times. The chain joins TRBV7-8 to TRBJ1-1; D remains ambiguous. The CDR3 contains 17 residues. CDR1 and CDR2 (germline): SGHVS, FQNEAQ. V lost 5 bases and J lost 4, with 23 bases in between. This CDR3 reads CASSPLRAHIRSTEAFF. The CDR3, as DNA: TGTGCCAGCAGCCCCTTGCGGGCCCATATTAGGAGCACTGAAGCTTTCTTT.

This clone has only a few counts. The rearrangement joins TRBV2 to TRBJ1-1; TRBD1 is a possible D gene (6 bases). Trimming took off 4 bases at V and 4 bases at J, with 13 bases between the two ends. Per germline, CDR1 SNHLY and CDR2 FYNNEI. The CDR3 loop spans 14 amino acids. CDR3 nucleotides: TGTGCCAGCAGTGCCCGCAGGGGCGGCACTGAAGCTTTCTTT. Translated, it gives CASSARRGGTEAFF.

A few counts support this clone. The DNA for the CDR3 is TGTGCCAGCAGTGAACGCACCGACAGATATGGCTACACCTTC. As protein: CASSERTDRYGYTF. This chain links TRBV25-1 with TRBJ1-2; TRBD1 might be the D (5 bases). Between the trimmed V and J ends, which lost 2 bases and 5 bases, there was a span of 12 bases. The CDR3 runs to 14 residues. Germline values: CDR1 MGHDK, CDR2 SYGVNS.

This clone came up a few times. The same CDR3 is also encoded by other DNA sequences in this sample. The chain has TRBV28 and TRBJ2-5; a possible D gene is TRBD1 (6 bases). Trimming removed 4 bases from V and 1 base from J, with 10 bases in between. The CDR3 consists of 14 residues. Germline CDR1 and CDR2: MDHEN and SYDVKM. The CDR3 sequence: CASSSPDSQETQYF. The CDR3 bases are TGTGCCAGCAGTTCTCCGGACAGCCAAGAGACCCAGTACTTC.

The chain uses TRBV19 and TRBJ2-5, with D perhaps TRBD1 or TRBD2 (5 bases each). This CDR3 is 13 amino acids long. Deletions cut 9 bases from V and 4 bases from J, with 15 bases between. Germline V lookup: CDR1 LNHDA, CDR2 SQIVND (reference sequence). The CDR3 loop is CASMDPGRETQYF. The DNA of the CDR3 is TGTGCCAGCATGGATCCGGGGCGAGAGACCCAGTACTTC.

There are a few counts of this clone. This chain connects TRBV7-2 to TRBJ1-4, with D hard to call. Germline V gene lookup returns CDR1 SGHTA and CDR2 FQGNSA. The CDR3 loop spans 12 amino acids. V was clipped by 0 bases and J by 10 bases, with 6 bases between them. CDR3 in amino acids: CASSLAEGKLFF. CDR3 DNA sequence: TGTGCCAGCAGCTTAGCCGAGGGAAAACTGTTTTTT.

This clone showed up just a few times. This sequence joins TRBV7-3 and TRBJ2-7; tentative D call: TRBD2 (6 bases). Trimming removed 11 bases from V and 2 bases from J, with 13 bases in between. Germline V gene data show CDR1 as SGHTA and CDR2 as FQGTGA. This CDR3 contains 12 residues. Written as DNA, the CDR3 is TGTGCCTGCGGGGCGGGAACCTACGAGCAGTACTTC. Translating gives CACGAGTYEQYF.

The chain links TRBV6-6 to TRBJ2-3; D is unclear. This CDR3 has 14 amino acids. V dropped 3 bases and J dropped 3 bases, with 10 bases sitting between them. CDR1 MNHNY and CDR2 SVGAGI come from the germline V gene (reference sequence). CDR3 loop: CASSYEGGTDTQYF. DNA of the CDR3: TGTGCCAGCAGTTATGAAGGCGGAACAGATACGCAGTATTTT.

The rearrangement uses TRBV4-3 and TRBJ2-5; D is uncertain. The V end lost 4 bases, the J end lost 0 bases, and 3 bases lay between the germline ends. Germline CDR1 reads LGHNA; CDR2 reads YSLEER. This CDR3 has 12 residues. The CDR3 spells CASSLNQETQYF. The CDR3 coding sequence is TGCGCCAGCAGCCTCAACCAAGAGACCCAGTACTTC.

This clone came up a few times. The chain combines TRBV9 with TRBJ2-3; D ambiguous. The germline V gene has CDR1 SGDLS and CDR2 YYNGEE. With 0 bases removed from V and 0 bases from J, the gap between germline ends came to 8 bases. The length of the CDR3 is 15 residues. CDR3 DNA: TGTGCCAGCAGCGTAGCTGCTGCTAGCACAGATACGCAGTATTTT. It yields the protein CASSVAAASTDTQYF. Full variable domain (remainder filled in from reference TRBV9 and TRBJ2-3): DSGVTQTPKHLITATGQRVTLRCSPRSGDLSVYWYQQSLDQGLQFLIQYYNGEERAKGNILERFSAQQFPDLHSELNLSSLELGDSALYFCASSVAAASTDTQYFGPGTRLTVL.

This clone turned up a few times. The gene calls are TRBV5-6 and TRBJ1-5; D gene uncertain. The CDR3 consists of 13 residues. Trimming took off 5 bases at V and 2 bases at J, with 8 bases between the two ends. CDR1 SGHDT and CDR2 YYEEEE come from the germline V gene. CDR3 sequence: CASRAWGNQPQHF. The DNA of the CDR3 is TGTGCCAGCAGGGCCTGGGGCAATCAGCCCCAGCATTTT.

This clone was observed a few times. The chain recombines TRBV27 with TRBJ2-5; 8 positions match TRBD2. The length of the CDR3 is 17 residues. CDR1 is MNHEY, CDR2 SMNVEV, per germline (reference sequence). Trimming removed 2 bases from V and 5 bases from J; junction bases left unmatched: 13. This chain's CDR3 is CASSLSQGAGAAETQYF. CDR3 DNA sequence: TGTGCCAGCAGTTTAAGTCAGGGAGCGGGGGCCGCGGAGACCCAGTACTTC.

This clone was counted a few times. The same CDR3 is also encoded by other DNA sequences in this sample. In DNA form, the CDR3 reads TGTGCCAGCAGCCCGACAGGCTACGAGCAGTACTTC. It specifies CASSPTGYEQYF. This chain connects TRBV14 to TRBJ2-7; possibly TRBD1 for D (6 bases). Trimming left V 4 bases short and J 3 bases short, with 7 bases between. This CDR3 region has 12 residues. CDR1 is SGHDN and CDR2 is FVKESK in the germline V gene.